This is a list of T cell receptor beta chains from one sample in a study of T cells in Graves' hyperthyroidism and ophthalmopathy. TCRdb passed the multiplex PCR reads through MiXCR, listing each CDR3 protein once. The table has about 24,000 distinct CDR3 sequences, less than 65% seen once. The sample consisted of blood. All receptors derive from a woman aged 40 to 50 with Graves' hyperthyroidism that later progressed to Graves' ophthalmopathy. Both conserved end residues are part of each CDR3. Fields, in order: J gene, V gene, CDR3 protein.

TRBJ2-3,TRBV9,CASRGLTDTQYF
TRBJ2-3,TRBV7-2,CASSLAYGSTDTQYF
TRBJ2-1,TRBV25-1,CAGTGDRGYNEQFF
TRBJ1-2,TRBV19,CASSVSGRSNYGYTF
TRBJ2-1,TRBV2,CASRGDSEQFF
TRBJ2-1,TRBV6-2/TRBV6-3,CASKERDEQFF
TRBJ2-1,TRBV25-1,CASNWRTDNEQFF
TRBJ1-5,TRBV20-1,CSARRGVAGQPQHF
TRBJ2-3,TRBV2,CASSDILASTDTQYF
TRBJ2-1,TRBV7-2,CASSLVPYNEQFF
TRBJ2-3,TRBV7-3,CASSLGANSRSDTQYF
TRBJ2-5,TRBV24-1,CATSAGGTSGETQYF
TRBJ2-3,TRBV19,CASNYGESTDTQYF
TRBJ1-3,TRBV2,CASSATLSGNTIYF